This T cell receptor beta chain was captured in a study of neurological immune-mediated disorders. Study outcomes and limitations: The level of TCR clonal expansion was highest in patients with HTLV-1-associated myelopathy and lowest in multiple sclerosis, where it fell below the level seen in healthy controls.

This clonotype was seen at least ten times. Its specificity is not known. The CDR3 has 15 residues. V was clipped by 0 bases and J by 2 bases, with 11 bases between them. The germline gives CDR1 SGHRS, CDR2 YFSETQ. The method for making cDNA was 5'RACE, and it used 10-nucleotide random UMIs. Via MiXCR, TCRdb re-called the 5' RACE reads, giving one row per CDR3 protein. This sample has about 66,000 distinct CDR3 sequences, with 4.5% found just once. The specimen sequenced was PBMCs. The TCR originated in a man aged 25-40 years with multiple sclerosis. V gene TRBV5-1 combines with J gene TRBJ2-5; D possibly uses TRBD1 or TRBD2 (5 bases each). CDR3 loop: CASSLGEGKQETQYF. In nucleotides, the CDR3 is TGCGCCAGCAGCTTGGGAGAGGGGAAACAAGAGACCCAGTACTTC.